This T cell receptor beta chain was observed in a study of blood T cells in healthy people across ages. Primers used in a second PCR of roughly 6 to 11 cycles were a sample-barcoded 5' primer and a J-beta primer mix. TCRdb re-derived calls from the 5' RACE reads in MiXCR, one entry per CDR3 protein. The sample has 600,000 to 900,000 distinct CDR3 sequences; roughly 26% are singletons. Germline lookup yields CDR1 SQVTM and CDR2 ANQGSEA. This CDR3 spans 14 amino acids. V dropped 0 bases and J dropped 7; count of bases not matched to a gene: 7. This clonotype was counted a few times. A further study also used this sample, focusing on T cells of mothers and their children. In that study: Each mother yielded more than 8 million TCR beta CDR3 reads. Each child yielded about 3 million reads.

The sample taken for sequencing was blood. This sequence was found in a boy aged 5-17 years in good health. V usage is TRBV29-1 and J usage is TRBJ2-5, with 8 bases aligning to TRBD2. For the CDR3, the DNA is TGCAGCGTTGAAGATTGGCGGGGGGAGGGGACCCAGTACTTC. It yields the protein CSVEDWRGEGTQYF.